This T cell receptor (beta chain) was recovered during a study of regulatory and conventional T cells in RAG deficiency. Findings and caveats of the study: Shorter CDR3s in all patient subsets; >90% Treg-Tconv overlap in Omenn. Compared with controls, unique Treg TCR beta sequences dropped approximately 100-fold in Omenn syndrome and CID/AS. In Omenn syndrome, sorted "Tregs" may be peripherally activated cells.

A remark on this clone: Antigen: not known.

Assay used: immunoSEQ multiplex PCR; TCRdb lists only in-frame clones, some missing. The sample lists under 35,000 clones; about 87% were seen once. Germline V gene lookup returns CDR1 WSHSY and CDR2 SAAADI. Trimming took 6 bases from V and 4 from J; bases not matched to a gene: 21. CDR3 length equals 18 residues. The data were also submitted as part of a second study, on regulatory T cells. That source notes: The primer mix had 52 TRBV and 13 TRBJ primers. Patient repertoires had restricted TRB V-J pairs and skewed V and J usage, most in Tregs.

This TCR derives from a human donor in good health. Sequencing was carried out using CD8+ T cells sorted from blood. The chain joins TRBV10-2 to TRBJ2-7; 7 bases align to TRBD2. The CDR3 is CASSPTPFYGGTEYEQYF. DNA of the CDR3: TGCGCCAGCAGCCCCACACCCTTCTACGGGGGGACCGAATACGAGCAGTACTTC.